These 25 T cell receptor beta chains came from one sample sequenced in a study of T cell changes during pregnancy in multiple sclerosis. Repertoires were generated with immunoSEQ multiplex PCR, while TCRdb's copy carries only in-frame clones and drops some. In the table there are approximately 60,000 clones, 75% to 95% of which are singletons. The sequencing used peripheral blood, collected after pregnancy. The source of these receptors is a female donor in good health, enrolled as a control in a pregnancy study.

The chain combines TRBV5-4 with TRBJ2-7; the match to TRBD1 covers 8 bases. Per germline, CDR1 SGHNT and CDR2 YYREEE (reference sequence). This CDR3 comprises 11 residues. Trimming removed 7 bases from V and 3 bases from J; junction bases left unmatched: 0. The CDR3 coding sequence is TGTGCCAGCGGGACAGGCTACGAGCAGTACTTC. Its translation is CASGTGYEQYF.

The chain recombines TRBV18 with TRBJ1-2, with a possible D match to TRBD1 (5 bases). CDR1 and CDR2 (germline): KGHSH, LQKENI. The CDR3 is made up of 13 amino acids. V was pared by 2 bases and J by 6 bases, with 10 bases between. CDR3 in amino acids: CASSPRDSHGYTF. CDR3 bases: TGTGCCAGCTCACCAAGAGACAGTCATGGCTACACCTTC.

V gene TRBV5-6 combines with J gene TRBJ2-3, with 8 bases identical to TRBD1. After removal of 2 bases from V and 1 base from J, the junction contained 3 bases not matched to a gene. CDR3 length: 15 residues. CDR1 and CDR2 (germline): SGHDT, YYEEEE. CDR3 amino acids: CASSFRDRRTDTQYF. The CDR3 DNA reads as TGTGCCAGCAGCTTTAGGGACAGGCGCACAGATACGCAGTATTTT.

The rearrangement links TRBV7-8 to TRBJ2-7; possible D gene TRBD1, 5 bases. The CDR3 has 14 amino acids. The germline V gene encodes CDR1 SGHVS and CDR2 FQNEAQ. V lost 5 bases and J lost 0, with 11 bases in between. The CDR3 spells CASSIRTPSYEQYF. Written as DNA, the CDR3 is TGTGCCAGCAGCATCCGGACACCCTCCTACGAGCAGTACTTC.

The rearrangement joins TRBV5-1 to TRBJ1-2; 10 positions match TRBD1. The CDR3 runs 15 residues. With 4 bases clipped from V and 7 bases from J, the junction kept 10 bases outside the gene matches. Looked up from germline, CDR1 is SGHRS and CDR2 is YFSETQ. The CDR3 is CASSAGTGERSGYTF. CDR3 sequence (DNA): TGCGCCAGCAGCGCCGGGACAGGGGAAAGATCTGGCTACACCTTC.

On this clone itself: Other DNA sequences in the same sample also yield this CDR3. The CDR3 reads CASSLQGYGYTF. In DNA, the CDR3 is TGTGCCAGCAGTTTACAGGGCTATGGCTACACCTTC. The chain employs TRBV6-5 and TRBJ1-2; weak D call: TRBD1 (6 bases). V was cut by 4 bases and J by 4 bases, with 7 bases left in between. CDR1 is MNHEY, CDR2 SVGAGI, per germline. The CDR3 consists of 12 residues.

The V and J genes are TRBV28 and TRBJ1-1, with a weak D call TRBD1 (5 bases). Trimming pared 8 bases from V and 0 bases from J, leaving 16 bases between. Germline values: CDR1 MDHEN, CDR2 SYDVKM. The CDR3 length is 15 residues. DNA of the CDR3: TGTGCCAGCCTAGGGGAAGTGGGGATGAACACTGAAGCTTTCTTT. Its protein product is CASLGEVGMNTEAFF.

This chain links TRBV14 with TRBJ2-7, with a possible D match to TRBD1 (5 bases). The V and J ends lost 2 bases and 4 bases respectively, with 12 bases between them. This CDR3 comprises 14 residues. Germline loops: CDR1 SGHDN, CDR2 FVKESK. The CDR3 coding sequence is TGTGCCAGCAGCCAAATAGGGGTGGGTTACGAGCAGTACTTC. It is translated as CASSQIGVGYEQYF.

The chain couples TRBV10-1 to TRBJ1-5; D may be TRBD1 (5 bases). V shed 4 bases and J shed 5 bases, with 15 bases lying between them. From germline, CDR1 is WNHNN and CDR2 SYGVQD (reference sequence). There are 15 residues in the CDR3. This chain's CDR3 is CASSGGAETYQPQHF. Written as DNA, the CDR3 is TGCGCCAGCAGTGGGGGCGCAGAGACCTATCAGCCCCAGCATTTT.

This chain links TRBV7-2 with TRBJ1-2; TRBD1 matches 7 bases. The CDR3 covers 14 residues. Germline values: CDR1 SGHTA, CDR2 FQGNSA. The V and J ends lost 1 base and 5 bases, in that order; junction bases with no gene match: 4. For the CDR3, the DNA is TGTGCCAGCAGCTTAGGGCAGGGGGTTTATGGCTACACCTTC. Protein sequence: CASSLGQGVYGYTF. Complete variable domain (other parts from reference TRBV7-2 and TRBJ1-2): GAGVSQSPSNKVTEKGKDVELRCDPISGHTALYWYRQSLGQGLEFLIYFQGNSAPDKSGLPSDRFSAERTGGSVSTLTIQRTQQEDSAVYLCASSLGQGVYGYTFGSGTRLTVV.

J is TRBJ1-1 and V is TRBV4-2; 9 bases are shared with TRBD1. CDR3 length equals 15 residues. The V and J ends lost 4 bases and 6 bases, in that order; junction bases with no gene match: 9. Germline V gene sequence: CDR1 LGHNA, CDR2 YNFKEQ. CDR3 sequence: CASSPRDRVLSEAFF. CDR3 nucleotide sequence: TGTGCCAGCAGCCCCCGGGACAGGGTTCTCTCTGAAGCTTTCTTT.

This chain joins TRBV4-2 and TRBJ1-4, with D possibly being TRBD1 (6 bases). Trimming left V 1 base short and J 0 bases short, with 15 bases between. CDR1 and CDR2 (germline): LGHNA, YNFKEQ. This CDR3 has 18 amino acids. The CDR3 region is CASSQGTGSGATNEKLFF. The CDR3 coding sequence is TGTGCCAGCAGCCAAGGTACGGGTTCAGGGGCAACTAATGAAAAACTGTTTTTT.

The chain combines TRBV6-1 with TRBJ1-5, with no clear D. The CDR3 is 14 amino acids. Germline V gene data show CDR1 as MNHNS and CDR2 as SASEGT. V dropped 2 bases and J dropped 7 bases, with 12 bases sitting between them. CDR3 DNA: TGTGCCAGCAGTGAAAGGGTGGAGGGACAGCCCCAGCATTTT. The encoded protein is CASSERVEGQPQHF.

The CDR3 spells CASSLTPRTGRETQYF. CDR3 nucleotide sequence: TGTGCCAGCAGCTTAACCCCGAGGACAGGGAGAGAGACCCAGTACTTC. This chain links TRBV7-3 with TRBJ2-5, with 8 bases lining up with TRBD1. This CDR3 region has 16 residues. V lost 0 bases, J lost 4 bases, and 7 bases stayed unmatched. Germline lookup yields CDR1 SGHTA and CDR2 FQGTGA.

This chain links TRBV6-5 with TRBJ2-7, with a possible D match to TRBD1 (5 bases). The CDR3 has 13 residues. The V gene's germline CDR1 is MNHEY and CDR2 SVGAGI. Trimming removed 0 bases from V and 5 bases from J, with 8 bases in between. DNA for the CDR3: TGTGCCAGCAGTTACTCGGGGCGAAACGAGCAGTACTTC. This sequence encodes CASSYSGRNEQYF.

The chain combines TRBV5-6 with TRBJ1-5; the D gene is possibly TRBD1 (6 bases). The CDR3 is 13 amino acids. V lost 1 base to trimming and J lost 6 bases, with 8 bases between them. In germline, CDR1 is SGHDT, CDR2 YYEEEE. The CDR3 region has the DNA TGTGCCAGCAGCTTGTTAGGGGGTCAGCCCCAGCATTTT. Its translation: CASSLLGGQPQHF.

The chain joins TRBV6-1 to TRBJ2-3, with 12 bases fitting TRBD1. Germline V gives CDR1 MNHNS, CDR2 SASEGT. CDR3 length equals 15 residues. With 4 bases clipped from V and 9 bases from J, the junction kept 8 bases outside the gene matches. For the CDR3, the DNA is TGTGCCAGCAGTGCCGGGACAGGGGGCAAAGGGACGCAGTATTTT. Protein: CASSAGTGGKGTQYF.

The rearrangement uses TRBV7-9 and TRBJ1-2, with D unresolved. The germline V and J ends were trimmed by 5 bases and 6 bases, with 10 bases remaining between them. Looked up from germline, CDR1 is SEHNR and CDR2 is FQNEAQ (reference sequence). This CDR3 comprises 12 residues. Here the CDR3 reads CASSPLVNGYTF. The CDR3 region has the DNA TGTGCCAGCAGCCCCCTAGTTAATGGCTACACCTTC.

This clone was seen once. The chain recombines TRBV27 with TRBJ1-4; 9 positions agree with TRBD1. This CDR3 is built from 17 residues. V lost 11 bases and J lost 1; bases outside the gene matches: 14. The germline CDR1 and CDR2 sequences are MNHEY and SMNVEV (reference sequence). For the CDR3, the DNA is TGTGCCTCCAGCGGGACAGGGCTTACGGGAACTAATGAAAAACTGTTTTTT. As protein: CASSGTGLTGTNEKLFF. Supplemented by reference TRBV27 and TRBJ1-4, the full variable domain reads EAQVTQNPRYLITVTGKKLTVTCSQNMNHEYMSWYRQDPGLGLRQIYYSMNVEVTDKGDVPEGYKVSRKEKRNFPLILESPSPNQTSLYFCASSGTGLTGTNEKLFFGSGTQLSVL.

The chain employs TRBV11-2 and TRBJ2-5; 12 positions match TRBD2. The CDR3 totals 19 residues. Germline CDR1 SGHAT, CDR2 FQNNGV. The trim removed 5 bases at V and 5 bases at J, leaving 18 bases unmatched. CDR3 region: CASSLRLAGVSGWEETQYF. The CDR3 DNA is TGTGCCAGCAGCCTGAGACTAGCGGGAGTCTCGGGGTGGGAGGAGACCCAGTACTTC.

V gene TRBV4-1 combines with J gene TRBJ2-7; D may be TRBD1 (8 bases). CDR1 and CDR2 (germline): MGHRA, YSYEKL. Trimming shortened V by 4 bases and J by 2 bases, and 18 bases separated the two germline ends. The CDR3 is 16 residues long. CDR3 sequence (DNA): TGCGCCAGCAGCCTCGGGGGGACAGGCGCAACCTACGAGCAGTACTTC. Encoded protein: CASSLGGTGATYEQYF.

The count of this clone is one. This chain connects TRBV7-9 to TRBJ2-3; 10 bases line up with TRBD2. Trimming at V came to 3 bases and at J to 2 bases, leaving 5 bases not matched to a gene. CDR3 size: 16 residues. The germline V gene has CDR1 SEHNR and CDR2 FQNEAQ (reference sequence). CDR3 amino acids: CASSFFLAGVTDTQYF. The DNA for the CDR3 is TGTGCCAGCAGCTTCTTCCTAGCGGGGGTCACAGATACGCAGTATTTT.

The genes are TRBV29-1 and TRBJ1-2, with TRBD1 matching over 7 bases. Trimming took 6 bases from V and 4 from J; bases not matched to a gene: 8. CDR3 length: 13 amino acids. Germline lookup yields CDR1 SQVTM and CDR2 ANQGSEA. In nucleotides, the CDR3 is TGCAGCGTAAACCGACAGGGCGCCTATGGCTACACCTTC. Translated: CSVNRQGAYGYTF.

The chain carries TRBV29-1 and TRBJ1-2; 9 bases are a match to TRBD1. V shed 7 bases and J 4 bases; nucleotides not matched to a gene: 10. Looked up from germline, CDR1 is SQVTM and CDR2 is ANQGSEA. The CDR3 runs 14 residues. This CDR3 is CSAFGQGLGYGYTF. CDR3 coding DNA: TGCAGCGCCTTCGGACAGGGGCTCGGCTATGGCTACACCTTC.

The V call is TRBV19, the J call TRBJ1-2; a weak D match, TRBD1 (6 bases). Trimming removed 5 bases at V and 4 bases at J, with 11 bases between. The germline gives CDR1 LNHDA, CDR2 SQIVND (reference sequence). CDR3 size: 13 residues. In nucleotides, the CDR3 is TGTGCCAGTAGTGGGAACAGGGCCTATGGCTACACCTTC. This gives the protein CASSGNRAYGYTF.